This TCR beta chain came from a study of breast tumors, draining lymph nodes, adjacent tissues. This clonotype was observed many times. V shed 7 bases and J shed 4 bases, with 21 bases lying between them. This CDR3 is built from 16 residues. Germline V gene data show CDR1 as LNHDA and CDR2 as SQIVND (reference sequence). Using its own MiXCR run on the multiplex PCR reads, TCRdb lists one record per CDR3 protein. This sample has 20,000 to 30,000 distinct CDR3 sequences; approximately 23% occur once, and the top ten carry about 13%. This rearrangement joins TRBV19 to TRBJ2-3, with a tentative D call TRBD2 (7 bases). The specimen was breast tumor tissue. This clonotype was obtained from a female donor with breast cancer. Some clones in this sample may be carry-over from other donors' samples. In DNA form, the CDR3 reads TGTGCCAGTACCACCACCGAAGGGGGGGCTGCAGATACGCAGTATTTT. Translation gives CASTTTEGGAADTQYF.